This TCR beta chain was documented in a study of blood T cell repertoires in COVID-19. Study background: Whether acute or convalescent, the COVID-19 samples came from the United States, Italy and Spain. T cells, B-cell-depleted T cells, or PBMCs supplied cDNA or gDNA.

Source study methods: From reference gene primer amplification, estimates of nucleated cell counts were derived. TCRdb keeps only in-frame clones here, not all; method: immunoSEQ multiplex PCR. That table supplies the V and J calls and clone size; D and trimming were determined from the DNA. Of under 250,000 clones listed, 70% to 90% were seen once; the top ten hold roughly 3%. The CDR3 is made up of 15 amino acids. In germline, CDR1 is MNHEY, CDR2 SVGAGI. The V and J ends lost 3 bases and 2 bases respectively, with 13 bases between them. The chain joins TRBV6-5 to TRBJ2-5, with D possibly matching TRBD2 (5 bases). This clonotype was obtained from a man aged 18 to 29 with active or convalescent COVID-19. Input material: peripheral blood. The CDR3 here is CASSYSLVTQETQYF. CDR3 in DNA: TGTGCCAGCAGTTATTCACTAGTGACTCAAGAGACCCAGTACTTC.